The next 7 T cell receptor beta chains were all read from a single sample in a study of response to subunit inactivated influenza vaccine. TCRdb fed the RT-PCR reads into MiXCR, producing one record per CDR3 protein. Of hundreds of thousands of distinct CDR3 sequences in the sample, roughly 11% were seen once. The material sequenced was PBMCs from blood, taken more than 35 days after vaccination. Source of these receptors: a man aged 45-60 years who received an inactivated influenza vaccine.

In this sample, this clonotype turned up a few times. The rearrangement joins TRBV12-3 or TRBV12-4 to TRBJ2-7, with 7 bases fitting TRBD2. The CDR3 spans 15 residues. Trimming removed 6 bases from V and 7 bases from J; junction bases left unmatched: 15. The CDR3 loop is CASSLSSAGGGEQYF. In DNA, the CDR3 is TGTGCCAGCAGCCTCTCTAGCGCCGGGGGAGGGGAGCAGTACTTC.

This clonotype was picked up many times. The chain couples TRBV20-1 to TRBJ2-3, with 8 positions matching TRBD2. With V trimmed by 5 bases and J by 1 base, 5 bases remained unmatched. Per germline, CDR1 DFQATT and CDR2 SNEGSKA (reference sequence). The CDR3 runs 14 residues. As DNA, the CDR3 is TGCAGTGCTGAATTAGCGGGGCGCACAGATACGCAGTATTTT. Amino acids: CSAELAGRTDTQYF.

There are a few counts of this clonotype. The V gene is TRBV2, the J gene TRBJ2-1; TRBD1 is a possible D gene (6 bases). Germline CDR1 reads SNHLY; CDR2 reads FYNNEI. Deletions cut 0 bases from V and 5 bases from J, with 8 bases between. CDR3 size: 14 residues. The CDR3 sequence is CASSEARTDNEQFF. The CDR3 DNA follows: TGTGCCAGCAGTGAAGCGCGGACAGACAATGAGCAGTTCTTC.

Many counts were recorded for this clonotype. The rearrangement links TRBV5-1 to TRBJ2-1, with D possibly matching TRBD1 (5 bases). The ends were cut back, 0 bases at V and 4 bases at J, with 5 bases in the middle. The germline V gene has CDR1 SGHRS and CDR2 YFSETQ. The CDR3 has 13 amino acids. In nucleotides, the CDR3 is TGCGCCAGCAGCTTGGGACAGTACAATGAGCAGTTCTTC. Protein product: CASSLGQYNEQFF.

In this sample, this clonotype turned up many times. V and J are TRBV15 and TRBJ2-1; TRBD2 is a possible D gene (6 bases). This CDR3 comprises 14 residues. Germline CDR1 reads LNHNV; CDR2 reads YYDKDF (reference sequence). Trimming pared 3 bases from V and 8 bases from J, leaving 14 bases between. This CDR3 is CATSRGLAMHEQFF. DNA for the CDR3: TGTGCCACCAGCAGGGGACTTGCCATGCATGAGCAGTTCTTC.

Here the CDR3 DNA reads TGTGCCATTCTCCCACGAGGGGCGACCGCTAACTATGGCTACACCTTC. This encodes CAILPRGATANYGYTF. V is TRBV6-2 or TRBV6-3 and J is TRBJ1-2; D is perhaps TRBD1 (5 bases). This CDR3 has 16 residues. Germline CDR1 reads MNHEY; CDR2 reads SVGEGT. Deletions cut 10 bases from V and 0 bases from J, with 21 bases between.

This clonotype was picked up a small number of times. The chain is built from TRBV29-1 and TRBJ2-2, with TRBD1 matching 7 bases. This CDR3 has 13 amino acids. Germline V lookup: CDR1 SQVTM, CDR2 ANQGSEA. Trimming took 4 bases from V and 3 from J; bases not matched to a gene: 2. As DNA, the CDR3 is TGCAGCGTTGTTACAGGGGACACCGGGGAGCTGTTTTTT. Protein product: CSVVTGDTGELFF.